A single sample gave rise to the 5 T cell receptor beta chains below, sequenced in a study of post-analysis software for immune sequencing data. Findings of the study overall: The study found TRBV5-6, TRBV5-1 and TRBV20-1 among 4 or 5 TRBV segments more frequent in patients than controls.

Their specific antigens are unknown. Unique-molecular-identifier-tagged TCR beta cDNA libraries were used. TCRdb reprocessed the PCR reads via MiXCR and lists one record per CDR3 protein. This sample carries 400,000 to 500,000 distinct CDR3 sequences, approximately 42% of them seen once, and the ten largest clones take under 9%. Source material: blood. These receptors came from a girl aged 2 to 10 with multiple sclerosis.

The chain recombines TRBV20-1 with TRBJ2-3; the D is unclear. This CDR3 is built from 14 residues. CDR1 DFQATT and CDR2 SNEGSKA come from the germline V gene (reference sequence). V was pared by 3 bases and J by 0 bases, with 10 bases between. CDR3 bases: TGCAGTGCTAGCGATGCAGCTAGCACAGATACGCAGTATTTT. Encoded protein: CSASDAASTDTQYF.

The rearrangement links TRBV11-1 to TRBJ1-2; D is uncertain. V lost 5 bases, J lost 6 bases, and 19 bases lay in between. This CDR3 spans 15 amino acids. CDR1 SGHAT and CDR2 FQDESV come from the germline V gene (reference sequence). As DNA, the CDR3 is TGTGCCAGCAGCCTTGACTGGTTCGGATTAAATGGCTACACCTTC. The encoded protein is CASSLDWFGLNGYTF.

This clonotype was observed a few times. The chain has TRBV11-2 and TRBJ2-1; 9 bases line up with TRBD2. CDR3 size: 15 residues. Germline CDR1 and CDR2: SGHAT and FQNNGV. After removal of 4 bases from V and 5 bases from J, the junction contained 6 bases not matched to a gene. The CDR3 sequence: CASSWSGRTHNEQFF. CDR3 bases: TGTGCCAGCAGCTGGAGCGGGAGGACCCACAATGAGCAGTTCTTC.

The rearrangement uses TRBV10-3 and TRBJ2-1; D assignment may be TRBD1 or TRBD2 (5 bases each). The germline V gene encodes CDR1 ENHRY and CDR2 SYGVKD. V gave up 5 bases and J gave up 5 bases, with 13 bases separating them. This CDR3 is 14 amino acids long. The CDR3, as DNA: TGTGCCATCAGTATGGGGGTTATGGACAATGAGCAGTTCTTC. It yields the protein CAISMGVMDNEQFF.

The gene calls are TRBV4-2 and TRBJ1-4; D not certain. The V end lost 4 bases, the J end lost 6 bases, and 15 bases lay between the germline ends. The CDR3 sequence is 15 residues long. Germline loops: CDR1 LGHNA, CDR2 YNFKEQ. The CDR3 region is CASSLDQSWDEKLFF. Here the CDR3 DNA reads TGTGCCAGCAGCCTGGACCAATCGTGGGATGAAAAACTGTTTTTT.